These 9 T cell receptor beta chains came from one sample sequenced in a study of blood T cell repertoires in COVID-19. The table came from immunoSEQ multiplex PCR; TCRdb's copy has only in-frame clones and leaves some out. The sample lists about 530,000 clones; 85% to 90% were seen once. Sequenced input: peripheral blood. These receptors all come from a woman between 50 and 59 years old with COVID-19, enrolled during active disease.

The rearrangement links TRBV9 to TRBJ2-7; 8 bases map to TRBD2. CDR1 is SGDLS, CDR2 YYNGEE, per germline. The CDR3 has 15 residues. The trim removed 0 bases at V and 6 bases at J, leaving 8 bases unmatched. The CDR3 sequence is CASSVEAGGVPEQYF. The CDR3 DNA reads as TGTGCCAGCAGCGTAGAGGCGGGGGGTGTCCCCGAGCAGTACTTC. Complete variable domain (other parts from reference TRBV9 and TRBJ2-7): DSGVTQTPKHLITATGQRVTLRCSPRSGDLSVYWYQQSLDQGLQFLIQYYNGEERAKGNILERFSAQQFPDLHSELNLSSLELGDSALYFCASSVEAGGVPEQYFGPGTRLTVT.

The J gene is TRBJ2-3, the V gene TRBV4-1, with TRBD2 matching 9 bases. The CDR3 extends over 16 amino acids. J was trimmed by 5 bases and V by 5 bases; bases with no gene match: 11. The germline V gene encodes CDR1 MGHRA and CDR2 YSYEKL. CDR3 coding DNA: TGCGCCAGCAGCAACAACGGCGGGGGGGCAGGAGATACGCAGTATTTT. It codes for CASSNNGGGAGDTQYF.

The gene calls are TRBV12-3 or TRBV12-4 and TRBJ2-7; a weak D match, TRBD1 (5 bases). Trimming left V 7 bases short and J 3 bases short, with 13 bases between. The CDR3 covers 13 residues. CDR3 amino acids: CASTEGAGYEQYF. The CDR3 DNA reads TGTGCCAGCACCGAAGGGGCAGGCTACGAGCAGTACTTC.

The gene calls are TRBV6-5 and TRBJ2-7, with 12 bases lining up with TRBD1. This CDR3 contains 14 residues. V lost 7 bases to trimming and J lost 8 bases; unmatched junction nucleotides: 9. CDR1 and CDR2 (germline): MNHEY, SVGAGI. This CDR3 is CASNAGTGGAQQYF. CDR3 in DNA: TGTGCCAGCAACGCCGGGACAGGGGGCGCCCAGCAGTACTTC.

V and J are TRBV6-5 and TRBJ1-3; 7 nucleotides agree with TRBD1. From germline, CDR1 is MNHEY and CDR2 SVGAGI. Losses at the gene ends were 2 bases for V and 1 base for J; bases not matched to a gene: 5. This CDR3 spans 16 amino acids. The CDR3 region is CASSYDRDLSGNTIYF. The CDR3 DNA is TGTGCCAGCAGTTACGACAGGGACCTTTCTGGAAACACCATATATTTT.

The chain carries TRBV19 and TRBJ2-7; 8 positions agree with TRBD1. Germline CDR1 is LNHDA and CDR2 is SQIVND (reference sequence). V lost 6 bases, J lost 5 bases, and 6 bases stayed unmatched. CDR3 size: 13 residues. DNA of the CDR3: TGTGCCAGTAGAATAACAGGGGGTAACGAGCAGTACTTC. This sequence encodes CASRITGGNEQYF.

This chain uses TRBV19 with TRBJ1-6, with TRBD1 as a possible D gene (5 bases). Germline assignment: CDR1 LNHDA and CDR2 SQIVND (reference sequence). The CDR3 sequence is 14 residues long. V lost 3 bases to trimming and J lost 10 bases, with 13 bases between them. The CDR3 coding sequence is TGTGCCAGTAGTATCGTGGCAGGGCGCTCACCCCTCCACTTT. As protein: CASSIVAGRSPLHF.

The chain recombines TRBV18 with TRBJ1-3; D unresolved. The CDR3 sequence is 16 residues long. Germline V lookup: CDR1 KGHSH, CDR2 LQKENI. The germline V and J ends were trimmed by 4 bases and 0 bases, with 13 bases remaining between them. Here the CDR3 reads CASSRRAVDSGNTIYF. For the CDR3, the DNA is TGTGCCAGCTCACGGCGCGCGGTAGACTCTGGAAACACCATATATTTT.

V is TRBV7-9 and J is TRBJ1-2, with 8 bases lining up with TRBD1. The CDR3 runs 14 residues. Germline V lookup: CDR1 SEHNR, CDR2 FQNEAQ (reference sequence). V gave up 7 bases and J gave up 4 bases; unmatched junction bases: 8. The CDR3 here is CASTRGDRSYGYTF. CDR3 nucleotide sequence: TGTGCCAGCACCCGGGGGGACAGGTCCTATGGCTACACCTTC.